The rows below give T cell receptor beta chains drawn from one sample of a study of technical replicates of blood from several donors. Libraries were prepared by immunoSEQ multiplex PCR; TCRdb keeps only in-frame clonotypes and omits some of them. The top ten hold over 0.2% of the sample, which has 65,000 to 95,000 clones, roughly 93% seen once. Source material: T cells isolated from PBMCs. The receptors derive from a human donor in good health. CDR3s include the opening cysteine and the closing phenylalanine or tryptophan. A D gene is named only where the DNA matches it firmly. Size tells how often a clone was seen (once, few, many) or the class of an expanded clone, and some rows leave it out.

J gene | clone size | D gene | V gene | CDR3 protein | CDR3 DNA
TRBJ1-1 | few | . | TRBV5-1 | CASSLGGGTEAFF | TGCGCCAGCAGCTTGGGTGGGGGGACTGAAGCTTTCTTT
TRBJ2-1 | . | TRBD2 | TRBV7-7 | CASSPGGNEQFF | TGTGCCAGCAGCCCGGGAGGCAATGAGCAGTTCTTC
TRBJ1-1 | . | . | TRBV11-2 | CASSLTRGPNAEAFF | TGTGCCAGCAGCTTAACCAGGGGCCCGAACGCTGAAGCTTTCTTT
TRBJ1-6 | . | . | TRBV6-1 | CASRRTRHRDTHHF | TGTGCCAGCAGACGAACAAGACACCGGGACACGCACCACTTT
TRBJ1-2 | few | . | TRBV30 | CALGEETVQFPTF | TGTGCCTTGGGGGAGGAAACAGTTCAGTTCCCCACCTTC
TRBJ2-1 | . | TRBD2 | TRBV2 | CASSDRTSDEQFF | TGTGCCAGCAGTGATAGGACTAGCGATGAGCAGTTCTTC
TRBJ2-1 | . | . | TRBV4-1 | CASSVREDYNNEQFF | TGCGCCAGCAGCGTCCGCGAGGACTATAACAATGAGCAGTTCTTC
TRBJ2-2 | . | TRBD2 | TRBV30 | CAWTGGGGELFF | TGTGCCTGGACGGGGGGGGGCGGGGAGCTGTTTTTT
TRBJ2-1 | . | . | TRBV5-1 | CASSLLAASSYNEQFF | TGCGCCAGCAGCTTGTTAGCGGCGAGCTCCTACAATGAGCAGTTCTTC
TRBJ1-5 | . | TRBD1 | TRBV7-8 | CASSLRRGQRGPQHF | TGTGCCAGCAGCTTACGCAGGGGGCAAAGAGGGCCCCAGCATTTT
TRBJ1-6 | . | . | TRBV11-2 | CASSLDRFGNSPLHF | TGTGCCAGCAGCCTAGACAGGTTTGGAAATTCACCCCTCCACTTT
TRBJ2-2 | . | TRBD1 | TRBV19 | CASTGTANTGELFF | TGTGCCAGTACCGGGACAGCGAACACCGGGGAGCTGTTTTTT
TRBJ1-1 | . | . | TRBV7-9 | CASSFREGTEAFF | TGTGCCAGCAGCTTCCGGGAGGGCACTGAAGCTTTCTTT
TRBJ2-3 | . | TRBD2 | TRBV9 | CASSPGLAGGPDTQYF | TGTGCCAGCAGCCCGGGACTAGCGGGAGGGCCAGATACGCAGTATTTT
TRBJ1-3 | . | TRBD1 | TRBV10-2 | CASSWTGGSGNTIYF | TGCGCCAGCAGTTGGACAGGAGGGTCTGGAAACACCATATATTTT
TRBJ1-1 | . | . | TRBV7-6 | CASSLGQVNTEAFF | TGTGCCAGCAGCTTAGGACAGGTGAACACTGAAGCTTTCTTT
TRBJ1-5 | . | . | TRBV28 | CASSPPGSGQPQHF | TGTGCCAGCAGTCCCCCGGGGTCTGGGCAGCCCCAGCATTTT
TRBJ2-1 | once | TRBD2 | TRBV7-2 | CASGLLGSGRAYEQFF | TGTGCCAGCGGCCTTCTTGGGAGCGGGAGGGCCTATGAGCAGTTCTTC
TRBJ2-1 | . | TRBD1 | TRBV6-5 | CASKVGTGGPWEQFF | TGTGCCAGCAAGGTTGGGACAGGGGGGCCCTGGGAGCAGTTCTTC
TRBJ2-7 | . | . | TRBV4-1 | CASSQVLKSSYEQYF | TGCGCCAGCAGCCAAGTACTTAAGAGCTCCTACGAGCAGTACTTC
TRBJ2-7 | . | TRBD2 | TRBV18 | CASSSLAGDEQYF | TGTGCCAGCTCATCGTTGGCGGGAGACGAGCAGTACTTC
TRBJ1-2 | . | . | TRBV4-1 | CASSLGRAKSNYGYTF | TGCGCCAGCAGCCTAGGCAGGGCTAAATCTAACTATGGCTACACCTTC
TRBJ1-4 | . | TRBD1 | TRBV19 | CASSTGQVVEKLFF | TGTGCCAGTAGTACTGGACAGGTTGTTGAAAAACTGTTTTTT
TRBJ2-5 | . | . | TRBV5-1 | CASSGGKTQYF | TGCGCCAGCAGCGGCGGTAAGACCCAGTACTTC
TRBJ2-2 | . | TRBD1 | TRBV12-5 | CASGLVNKDRFGTGELFF | TGTGCTAGTGGTTTGGTAAATAAGGACAGGTTCGGTACCGGGGAGCTGTTTTTT
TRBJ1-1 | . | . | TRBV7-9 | CASSPGGTEAFF | TGTGCCAGCAGCCCCGGGGGGACTGAAGCTTTCTTT
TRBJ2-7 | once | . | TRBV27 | CASSFDRFYEQYF | TGTGCCAGCAGTTTCGACAGGTTCTACGAGCAGTACTTC
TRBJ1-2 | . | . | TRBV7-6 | CASSSPDIRYGYTF | TGTGCCAGCAGCTCCCCGGACATCCGCTATGGCTACACCTTC
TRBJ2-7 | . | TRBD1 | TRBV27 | CASRSFGQGSPYEQYF | TGTGCCAGCAGGTCTTTCGGACAGGGATCCCCCTACGAGCAGTACTTC
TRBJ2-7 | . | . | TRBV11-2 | CASSFPSYEQYF | TGTGCCAGCAGCTTTCCGTCCTACGAGCAGTACTTC
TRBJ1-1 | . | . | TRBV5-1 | CASSPGGSDTEAFF | TGCGCCAGCAGCCCGGGAGGGTCGGACACTGAAGCTTTCTTT
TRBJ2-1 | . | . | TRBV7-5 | CVRSLGASGGSSTSNEQFF | TGTGTCAGAAGCTTAGGGGCTAGCGGGGGGTCCTCCACCTCGAATGAGCAGTTCTTC
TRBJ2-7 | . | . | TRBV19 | CASSISGGSREQYF | TGTGCCAGTAGTATTTCCGGAGGGTCCCGCGAGCAGTACTTC
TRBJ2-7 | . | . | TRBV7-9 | CASSPGYEQYF | TGTGCCAGCAGCCCAGGATACGAGCAGTACTTC
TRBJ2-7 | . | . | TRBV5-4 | CASSFSLSYEQYF | TGTGCCAGCAGCTTCTCCCTCTCCTACGAGCAGTACTTC
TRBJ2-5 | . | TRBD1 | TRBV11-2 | CASSPPRQGLQETQYF | TGTGCCAGCAGCCCTCCGAGACAGGGGCTTCAAGAGACCCAGTACTTC
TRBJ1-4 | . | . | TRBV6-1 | CASRGTQSNEKLFF | TGTGCCAGCCGAGGGACACAGAGTAATGAAAAACTGTTTTTT
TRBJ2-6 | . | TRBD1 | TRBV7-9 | CASSPRTGSSSGANVLTF | TGTGCCAGCAGCCCTCGGACAGGTTCCAGCTCTGGGGCCAACGTCCTGACTTTC
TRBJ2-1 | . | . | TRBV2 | CASSQVPSVLDEQFF | TGTGCCAGCAGTCAGGTCCCTTCAGTATTGGATGAGCAGTTCTTC
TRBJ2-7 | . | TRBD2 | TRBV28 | CASSLNAGGGEQYF | TGTGCCAGCAGTTTAAACGCGGGAGGAGGCGAGCAGTACTTC
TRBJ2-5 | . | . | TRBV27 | CASRAAGARETQYF | TGTGCCAGCAGGGCTGCGGGGGCCAGGGAGACCCAGTACTTC
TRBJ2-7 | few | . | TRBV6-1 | CASAGAGALYEQYF | TGTGCCAGCGCGGGGGCAGGGGCATTATACGAGCAGTACTTC
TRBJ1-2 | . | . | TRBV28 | CASSLSASVYTF | TGTGCCAGCAGTTTATCTGCGAGTGTCTACACCTTC
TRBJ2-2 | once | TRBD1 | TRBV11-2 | CASSPWTGGTNTGELFF | TGTGCCAGCAGCCCCTGGACAGGGGGGACGAACACCGGGGAGCTGTTTTTT
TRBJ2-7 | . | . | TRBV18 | CASSPPKQVSYEQYF | TGTGCCAGCTCACCACCGAAACAGGTTTCCTACGAGCAGTACTTC
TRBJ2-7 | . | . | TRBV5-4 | CASSLAGHFAYEQYF | TGTGCCAGCAGCTTGGCGGGACATTTCGCCTACGAGCAGTACTTC
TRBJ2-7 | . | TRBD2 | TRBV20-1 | CSVRETYEQYF | TGCAGTGTGCGGGAGACCTACGAGCAGTACTTC
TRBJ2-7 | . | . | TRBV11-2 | CASSKTGTEQYF | TGTGCCAGCAGCAAAACGGGTACCGAGCAGTACTTC
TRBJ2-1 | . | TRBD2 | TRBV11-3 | CASSPGRGGYNEQFF | TGTGCCAGCAGCCCCGGGAGGGGGGGCTACAATGAGCAGTTCTTC
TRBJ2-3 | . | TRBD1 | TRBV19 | CASSTRQGTITDTQYF | TGTGCCAGTAGTACCAGACAGGGGACAATCACAGATACGCAGTATTTT
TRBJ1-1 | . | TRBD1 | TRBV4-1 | CASSPEGQGDTEAFF | TGCGCCAGCAGCCCAGAAGGACAGGGGGACACTGAAGCTTTCTTT
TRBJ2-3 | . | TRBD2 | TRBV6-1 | CASRELAGGGTQYF | TGTGCCAGCAGAGAACTAGCGGGAGGGGGTACGCAGTATTTT